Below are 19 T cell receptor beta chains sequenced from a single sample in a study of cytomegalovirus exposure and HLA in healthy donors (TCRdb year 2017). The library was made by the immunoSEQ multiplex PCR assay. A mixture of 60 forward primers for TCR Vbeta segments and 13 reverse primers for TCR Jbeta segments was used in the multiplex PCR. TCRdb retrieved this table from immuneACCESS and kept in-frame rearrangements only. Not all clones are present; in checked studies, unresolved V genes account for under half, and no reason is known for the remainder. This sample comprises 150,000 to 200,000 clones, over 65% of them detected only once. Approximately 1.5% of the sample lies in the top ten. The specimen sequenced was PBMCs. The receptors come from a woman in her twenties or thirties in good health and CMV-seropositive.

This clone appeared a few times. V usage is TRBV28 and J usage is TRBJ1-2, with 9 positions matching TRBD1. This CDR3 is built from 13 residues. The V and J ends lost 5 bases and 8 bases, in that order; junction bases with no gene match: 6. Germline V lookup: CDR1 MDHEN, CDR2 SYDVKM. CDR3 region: CASSLQQGAGYTF. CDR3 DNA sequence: TGTGCCAGCAGTCTACAACAGGGGGCGGGCTACACCTTC.

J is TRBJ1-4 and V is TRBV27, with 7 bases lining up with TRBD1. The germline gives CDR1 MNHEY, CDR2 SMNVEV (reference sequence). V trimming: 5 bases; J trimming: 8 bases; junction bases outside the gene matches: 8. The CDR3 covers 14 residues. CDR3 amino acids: CASSPGQVREKLFF. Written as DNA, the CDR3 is TGTGCCAGCAGTCCCGGACAGGTTCGCGAAAAACTGTTTTTT.

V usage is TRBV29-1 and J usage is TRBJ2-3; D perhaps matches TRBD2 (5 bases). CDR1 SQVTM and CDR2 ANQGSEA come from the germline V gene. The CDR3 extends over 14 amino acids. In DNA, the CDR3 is TGCAGTGAGGGCTCCAGGATGGGCACAGATACGCAGTATTTT. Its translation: CSEGSRMGTDTQYF.

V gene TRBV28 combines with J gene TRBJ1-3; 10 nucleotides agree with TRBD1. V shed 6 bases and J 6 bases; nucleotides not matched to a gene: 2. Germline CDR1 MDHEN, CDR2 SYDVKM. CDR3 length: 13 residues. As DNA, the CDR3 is TGTGCCAGCAGGGGGACAGGGGTAAACACCATATATTTT. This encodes CASRGTGVNTIYF.

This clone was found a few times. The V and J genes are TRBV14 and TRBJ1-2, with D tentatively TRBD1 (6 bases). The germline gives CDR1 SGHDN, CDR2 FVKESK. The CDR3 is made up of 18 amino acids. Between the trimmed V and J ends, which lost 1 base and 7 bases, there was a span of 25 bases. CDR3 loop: CASSQGSGRGGLLAGYTF. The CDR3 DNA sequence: TGTGCCAGCAGCCAAGGAAGCGGCAGGGGAGGGCTTTTGGCTGGCTACACCTTC.

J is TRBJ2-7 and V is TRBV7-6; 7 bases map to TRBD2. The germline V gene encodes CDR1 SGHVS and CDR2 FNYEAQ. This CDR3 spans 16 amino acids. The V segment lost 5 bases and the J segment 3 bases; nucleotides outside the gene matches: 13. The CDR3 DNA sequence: TGTGCCAGCAGCCCCGGTGGGGGGGGAGCTCTCTACGAGCAGTACTTC. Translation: CASSPGGGGALYEQYF.

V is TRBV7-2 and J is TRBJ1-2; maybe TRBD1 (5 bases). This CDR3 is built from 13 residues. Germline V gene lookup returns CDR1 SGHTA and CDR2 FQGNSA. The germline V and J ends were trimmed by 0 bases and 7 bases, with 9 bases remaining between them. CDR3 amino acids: CASSLAEGAGYTF. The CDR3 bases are TGTGCCAGCAGCTTAGCTGAAGGGGCTGGCTACACCTTC.

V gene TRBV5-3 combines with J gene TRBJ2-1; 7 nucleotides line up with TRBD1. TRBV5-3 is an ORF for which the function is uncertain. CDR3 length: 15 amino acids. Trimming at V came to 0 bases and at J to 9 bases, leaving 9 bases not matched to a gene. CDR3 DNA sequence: TGTGCCAGAAGCTTGGAGACAGGGTATAGTAGTGAGCAGTTCTTC. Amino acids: CARSLETGYSSEQFF.

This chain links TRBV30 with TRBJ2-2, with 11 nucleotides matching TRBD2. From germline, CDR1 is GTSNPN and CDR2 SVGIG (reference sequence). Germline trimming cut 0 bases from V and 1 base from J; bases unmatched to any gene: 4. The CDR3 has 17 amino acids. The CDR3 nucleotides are TGTGCCTGGAGTGTATGGGGGACTAGCGGGAACACCGGGGAGCTGTTTTTT. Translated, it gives CAWSVWGTSGNTGELFF.

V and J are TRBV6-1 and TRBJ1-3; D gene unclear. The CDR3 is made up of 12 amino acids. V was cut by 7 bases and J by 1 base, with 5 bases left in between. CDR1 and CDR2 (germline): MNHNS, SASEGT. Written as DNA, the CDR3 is TGTGCCAGCATATTATCTGGAAACACCATATATTTT. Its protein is CASILSGNTIYF.

CDR3 protein: CASSLGLATADTQYF. The CDR3 nucleotides read TGTGCCAGCAGCTTGGGACTAGCGACGGCAGATACGCAGTATTTT. The rearrangement joins TRBV7-2 to TRBJ2-3; the match to TRBD2 covers 10 bases. J was trimmed by 4 bases and V by 3 bases; bases with no gene match: 4. CDR3 length: 15 residues. Germline CDR1 is SGHTA and CDR2 is FQGNSA.

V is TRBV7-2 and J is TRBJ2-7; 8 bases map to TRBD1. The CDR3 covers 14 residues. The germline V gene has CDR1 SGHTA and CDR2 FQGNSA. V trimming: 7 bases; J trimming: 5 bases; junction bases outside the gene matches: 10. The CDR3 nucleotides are TGTGCCAGCAACTCCCTGACAGGGGTCCACGAGCAGTACTTC. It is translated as CASNSLTGVHEQYF.

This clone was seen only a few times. CDR3: CASSQGAAGASYNEQFF. The CDR3 DNA is TGCGCCAGCAGCCAAGGAGCAGCGGGGGCCTCCTACAATGAGCAGTTCTTC. V and J are TRBV4-1 and TRBJ2-1; 8 bases agree with TRBD2. V shed 1 base, J shed 0 bases, and the junction held 5 bases outside the gene matches. CDR1 is MGHRA, CDR2 YSYEKL, per germline. CDR3 size: 17 residues.

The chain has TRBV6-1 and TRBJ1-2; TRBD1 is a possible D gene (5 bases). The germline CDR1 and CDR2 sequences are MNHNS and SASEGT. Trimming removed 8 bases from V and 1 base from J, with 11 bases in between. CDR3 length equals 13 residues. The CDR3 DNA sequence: TGTGCCAGCGAGGTCAGGGTTAACTATGGCTACACCTTC. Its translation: CASEVRVNYGYTF.

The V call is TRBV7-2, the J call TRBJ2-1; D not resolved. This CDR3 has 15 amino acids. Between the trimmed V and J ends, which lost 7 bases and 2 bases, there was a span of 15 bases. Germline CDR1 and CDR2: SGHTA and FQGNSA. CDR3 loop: CASTGLSPPYNEQFF. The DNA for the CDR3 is TGTGCCAGCACCGGTTTAAGTCCCCCCTACAATGAGCAGTTCTTC.

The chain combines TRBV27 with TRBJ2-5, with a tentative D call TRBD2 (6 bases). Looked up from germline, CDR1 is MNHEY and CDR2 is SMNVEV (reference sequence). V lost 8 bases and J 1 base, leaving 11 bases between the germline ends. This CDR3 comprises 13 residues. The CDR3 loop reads CASRLGTQETQYF. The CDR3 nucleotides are TGTGCCAGCCGACTAGGGACCCAAGAGACCCAGTACTTC.

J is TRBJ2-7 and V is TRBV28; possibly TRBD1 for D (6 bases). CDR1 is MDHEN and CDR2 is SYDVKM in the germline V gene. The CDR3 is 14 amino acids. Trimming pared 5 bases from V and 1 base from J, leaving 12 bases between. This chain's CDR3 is CASSGQGTSYEQYF. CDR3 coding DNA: TGTGCCAGCAGTGGGCAGGGGACATCCTACGAGCAGTACTTC. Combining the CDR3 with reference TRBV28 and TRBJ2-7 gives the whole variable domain DVKVTQSSRYLVKRTGEKVFLECVQDMDHENMFWYRQDPGLGLRLIYFSYDVKMKEKGDIPEGYSVSREKKERFSLILESASTNQTSMYLCASSGQGTSYEQYFGPGTRLTVT.

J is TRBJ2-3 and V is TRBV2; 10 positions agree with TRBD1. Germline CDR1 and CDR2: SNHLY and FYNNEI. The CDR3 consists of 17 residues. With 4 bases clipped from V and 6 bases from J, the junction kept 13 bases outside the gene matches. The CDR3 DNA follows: TGTGCCAGCAGTGCCCCGTGGGGGACAGGGGTTGCGGATACGCAGTATTTT. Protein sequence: CASSAPWGTGVADTQYF.

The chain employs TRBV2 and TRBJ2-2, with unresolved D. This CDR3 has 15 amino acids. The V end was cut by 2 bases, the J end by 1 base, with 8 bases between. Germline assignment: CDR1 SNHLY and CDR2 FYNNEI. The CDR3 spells CASSELRKNTGELFF. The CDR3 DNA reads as TGTGCCAGCAGTGAATTGCGAAAGAACACCGGGGAGCTGTTTTTT.